Below are 26 T cell receptor beta chains sequenced from a single sample in a study of vaccination and CD4 T cells after COVID-19. Described treatment: approximately 11-day PBMC culture with coronavirus spike peptide pools or control peptides (ViraFEST assay). The antigens of these receptors remain unknown. With the Oncomine TCR Beta short-read assay, DNA from cultured CD4+ T cells was sequenced. TCRdb independently ran MiXCR on the PCR reads; one entry per CDR3 protein. The repertoire has 15,000 to 20,000 distinct CDR3 sequences, more than 70% of them found once; the top ten carry 16%. The sample here was CD4+ T cells from blood, cultured in vitro, taken after SARS-CoV-2 vaccination. Receptors were obtained from a human donor who received a COVID-19 vaccine.

The CDR3 protein is CASSLWSSGGVSRLENNEQFF. Here the CDR3 DNA reads TGCGCCAGCAGCCTGTGGTCTAGCGGGGGGGTCTCCAGACTCGAAAACAATGAGCAGTTCTTC. The V gene is TRBV5-1, the J gene TRBJ2-1; 12 bases match TRBD2. Trimming took 4 bases from V and 5 from J; bases not matched to a gene: 22. This CDR3 has 21 amino acids. Germline loops: CDR1 SGHRS, CDR2 YFSETQ.

The chain recombines TRBV6-5 with TRBJ1-6; no clear D. The V end was cut by 0 bases, the J end by 5 bases, with 11 bases between. This CDR3 is built from 16 residues. Germline CDR1 is MNHEY and CDR2 is SVGAGI. The CDR3 nucleotides read TGTGCCAGCAGTTACTCGTGGGGAAGTAATAATTCACCCCTCCACTTT. Translation: CASSYSWGSNNSPLHF.

The chain has TRBV6-5 and TRBJ1-3; D gene uncertain. The CDR3 covers 15 residues. Germline CDR1 MNHEY, CDR2 SVGAGI. Between the trimmed V and J ends, which lost 4 bases and 5 bases, there was a span of 15 bases. The CDR3 protein is CASSWEGDARNTIYF. Written as DNA, the CDR3 is TGTGCCAGCAGTTGGGAGGGAGATGCGAGAAACACCATATATTTT.

This clonotype appeared once. The rearrangement links TRBV5-4 to TRBJ1-2; D may be TRBD1 (6 bases). V shed 4 bases and J shed 2 bases, with 15 bases lying between them. Germline assignment: CDR1 SGHNT and CDR2 YYREEE (reference sequence). CDR3 length equals 15 residues. The CDR3 sequence is CASSGAGTTNYGYTF. The CDR3 DNA reads as TGTGCCAGCAGCGGAGCCGGGACAACGAACTATGGCTACACCTTC.

This chain links TRBV20-1 with TRBJ2-2; D may match TRBD1 or TRBD2 (7 bases each). V shed 6 bases and J shed 5 bases, with 13 bases lying between them. The CDR3 runs 13 residues. Germline-derived CDR1 and CDR2 are DFQATT and SNEGSKA (reference sequence). For the CDR3, the DNA is TGCAGTGCCGACAGGGAGGGGACCGGGGAGCTGTTTTTT. Its protein is CSADREGTGELFF.

This rearrangement joins TRBV20-1 to TRBJ2-3; 7 positions agree with TRBD2. V dropped 6 bases and J dropped 3; count of bases not matched to a gene: 18. The CDR3 runs 17 residues. The V gene's germline CDR1 is DFQATT and CDR2 SNEGSKA (reference sequence). CDR3 nucleotides: TGCAGTGCCGAAGGACTAGTCAGTCTCACACTGACAGATACGCAGTATTTT. Its protein product is CSAEGLVSLTLTDTQYF.

The chain uses TRBV7-9 and TRBJ1-2, with 7 nucleotides matching TRBD1. This CDR3 has 13 amino acids. V shed 2 bases, J shed 5 bases, and the junction held 2 bases outside the gene matches. CDR1 and CDR2 (germline): SEHNR, FQNEAQ (reference sequence). CDR3 residues: CASSLSRGYGYTF. CDR3 nucleotide sequence: TGTGCCAGCAGCTTATCCAGGGGGTATGGCTACACCTTC.

A few counts support this clonotype. The chain carries TRBV12-3 or TRBV12-4 and TRBJ1-1, with 7 bases fitting TRBD1. The CDR3 loop spans 13 amino acids. Germline trimming cut 6 bases from V and 3 bases from J; bases unmatched to any gene: 4. CDR3: CASSLTGDTEAFF. CDR3 nucleotides: TGTGCCAGCAGCCTTACAGGGGACACTGAAGCTTTCTTT.

This clonotype is categorized as medium-sized. This chain connects TRBV19 to TRBJ1-1; D is uncertain. The V gene's germline CDR1 is LNHDA and CDR2 SQIVND (reference sequence). Trimming took 2 bases from V and 6 from J, leaving 13 bases between them. CDR3 size: 14 residues. In DNA, the CDR3 is TGTGCCAGTAGTATAAAGGCGAGGACGGCTGAAGCTTTCTTT. Protein: CASSIKARTAEAFF. The full variable domain, in which reference TRBV19 and TRBJ1-1 provide the parts outside the CDR3, is DGGITQSPKYLFRKEGQNVTLSCEQNLNHDAMYWYRQDPGQGLRLIYYSQIVNDFQKGDIAEGYSVSREKKESFPLTVTSAQKNPTAFYLCASSIKARTAEAFFGQGTRLTVV.

The chain is built from TRBV12-3 or TRBV12-4 and TRBJ2-5; 11 bases are a match to TRBD1. V shed 8 bases, J shed 5 bases, and the junction held 7 bases outside the gene matches. This CDR3 contains 14 residues. Here the CDR3 reads CASRRTGGDETQYF. CDR3 DNA: TGTGCCAGCCGTAGGACAGGGGGCGACGAGACCCAGTACTTC.

V is TRBV6-5 and J is TRBJ2-7; unclear D gene. Germline V CDR1 and CDR2: MNHEY, SVGAGI. The CDR3 length is 12 residues. Trimming stripped 4 bases from V and 0 bases from J, with 4 bases between. In DNA form, the CDR3 reads TGTGCCAGCAGTTTAAGCTCCTACGAGCAGTACTTC. Translated, it gives CASSLSSYEQYF.

The V call is TRBV19, the J call TRBJ1-1, with a weak D call TRBD1 (5 bases). The CDR3 is made up of 15 amino acids. Germline lookup yields CDR1 LNHDA and CDR2 SQIVND (reference sequence). V gave up 10 bases and J gave up 6 bases, with 24 bases separating them. The CDR3 is CATQRDSTSPAEAFF. In DNA form, the CDR3 reads TGTGCCACCCAAAGGGACTCAACGTCCCCCGCTGAAGCTTTCTTT.

This chain uses TRBV20-1 with TRBJ2-5; 9 nucleotides align to TRBD1. This CDR3 has 16 residues. The ends lost 0 bases at V and 4 bases at J; junction bases unmatched: 9. Germline V CDR1 and CDR2: DFQATT, SNEGSKA (reference sequence). DNA of the CDR3: TGCAGTGCTAGAGATGCCACCGGGACAGGGAGAGAGACCCAGTACTTC. Amino acids: CSARDATGTGRETQYF.

This rearrangement joins TRBV24-1 to TRBJ2-2; TRBD1 matches at 9 bases. The J segment lost 6 bases and the V segment lost 4 bases, leaving 8 bases of the junction unmatched. This CDR3 is built from 16 residues. Germline CDR1 and CDR2: KGHDR and SFDVKD. Here the CDR3 reads CATSDFDRGGSGELFF. The CDR3 DNA reads as TGTGCCACCAGTGACTTCGACAGGGGGGGTTCCGGGGAGCTGTTTTTT.

About this clonotype: One junction end disagrees with the germline gene, perhaps due to a read error. J is TRBJ2-3 and V is TRBV7-9; D remains ambiguous. The V gene's germline CDR1 is SEHNR and CDR2 FQNEAQ (reference sequence). CDR3 length: 13 residues. In DNA, the CDR3 is TGTGCCAGCAGCTTAGCGGGCACAGTTACGCAGTATTTT. This gives the protein CASSLAGTVTQYF.

CDR3 in amino acids: CASSYSRVDRGKLTGELFF. The DNA of the CDR3 is TGTGCCAGCAGTTACTCTCGGGTCGATCGGGGCAAACTAACCGGGGAGCTGTTTTTT. The J gene is TRBJ2-2, the V gene TRBV6-5; perhaps D is TRBD1 or TRBD2 (5 bases each). CDR1 is MNHEY, CDR2 SVGAGI, per germline. Trimming shortened V by 0 bases and J by 5 bases, and 22 bases separated the two germline ends. CDR3 length: 19 residues.

The rearrangement links TRBV24-1 to TRBJ2-3, with D possibly matching TRBD2 (6 bases). CDR1 and CDR2 from the germline V gene are KGHDR and SFDVKD. Trimming shortened V by 4 bases and J by 3 bases, and 10 bases separated the two germline ends. This CDR3 region has 14 residues. CDR3: CATSDHGGTDTQYF. The CDR3 coding sequence is TGTGCCACCAGTGACCACGGGGGAACAGATACGCAGTATTTT.

The chain joins TRBV7-8 to TRBJ1-5; perhaps TRBD1 as D (5 bases). CDR1 is SGHVS, CDR2 FQNEAQ, per germline. V was clipped by 4 bases and J by 4 bases, with 11 bases between them. The CDR3 extends over 14 amino acids. The CDR3, as DNA: TGTGCCAGCAGCTCCCGGGGGATTAATCAGCCCCAGCATTTT. It yields the protein CASSSRGINQPQHF.

The chain uses TRBV7-9 and TRBJ2-2; D unclear. The germline V gene has CDR1 SEHNR and CDR2 FQNEAQ (reference sequence). CDR3 length: 16 residues. The V gene lost 3 bases and the J gene lost 1 base, with 12 bases spanning the gap. CDR3 DNA sequence: TGTGCCAGCAGCTTTGGCGACGGATTGAACACCGGGGAGCTGTTTTTT. It specifies CASSFGDGLNTGELFF. The variable domain in full, with the rest retrieved from reference TRBV7-9 and TRBJ2-2, is DTGVSQNPRHKITKRGQNVTFRCDPISEHNRLYWYRQTLGQGPEFLTYFQNEAQLEKSRLLSDRFSAERPKGSFSTLEIQRTEQGDSAMYLCASSFGDGLNTGELFFGEGSRLTVL.

The J gene is TRBJ1-5, the V gene TRBV19; maybe TRBD1 (6 bases). V was pared by 10 bases and J by 5 bases, with 18 bases between. The CDR3 is made up of 14 amino acids. Germline CDR1 is LNHDA and CDR2 is SQIVND (reference sequence). CDR3: CATTRVGGYQPQHF. CDR3 sequence (DNA): TGTGCCACCACGAGGGTAGGGGGGTATCAGCCCCAGCATTTT.

The CDR3 coding sequence is TGTGCCAGCAGTTTAGGTGGGGGCGGGGGCTTGGTATACGAGCAGTACTTC. Translating it yields CASSLGGGGGLVYEQYF. This chain uses TRBV12-3 or TRBV12-4 with TRBJ2-7; weak D call: TRBD2 (7 bases). With 1 base removed from V and 4 bases from J, the gap between germline ends came to 20 bases. The CDR3 is 17 residues long.

The chain employs TRBV20-1 and TRBJ1-5, with D maybe TRBD1 (5 bases). The V gene lost 3 bases and the J gene lost 6 bases, with 12 bases spanning the gap. Germline values: CDR1 DFQATT, CDR2 SNEGSKA (reference sequence). The CDR3 has 13 amino acids. The CDR3 is CSARTAAGQPQHF. In DNA, the CDR3 is TGCAGTGCTAGGACAGCGGCGGGTCAGCCCCAGCATTTT.

The chain recombines TRBV6-1 with TRBJ2-2; D gene unclear. This CDR3 contains 12 residues. V gave up 5 bases and J gave up 5 bases, with 6 bases separating them. From germline, CDR1 is MNHNS and CDR2 SASEGT. The CDR3 region has the DNA TGTGCCAGCAGTCGGAGAACCGGGGAGCTGTTTTTT. Residues: CASSRRTGELFF.

J is TRBJ2-1 and V is TRBV19, with 7 bases fitting TRBD1. CDR1 is LNHDA and CDR2 is SQIVND in the germline V gene (reference sequence). Germline trimming cut 4 bases from V and 6 bases from J; bases unmatched to any gene: 9. The length of the CDR3 is 15 residues. As DNA, the CDR3 is TGTGCCAGTAGTAACGACAGGGATCGTGGCAATGAGCAGTTCTTC. As protein: CASSNDRDRGNEQFF.

A few counts support this clonotype. The V call is TRBV10-2, the J call TRBJ1-1; D gene unclear. This CDR3 is 14 amino acids long. Deletions cut 1 base from V and 4 bases from J, with 10 bases between. The germline V gene encodes CDR1 WSHSY and CDR2 SAAADI. CDR3 nucleotide sequence: TGCGCCAGCAGTGAGTGGCCGATTCGCACTGAAGCTTTCTTT. Amino acid sequence: CASSEWPIRTEAFF.

The chain couples TRBV12-3 or TRBV12-4 to TRBJ2-7; 13 positions match TRBD2. The CDR3 runs to 15 residues. The V gene end was trimmed by 5 bases and the J gene end by 3 bases; junction bases not matched to a gene: 4. The CDR3, as DNA: TGTGCCAGCAGTCCTCGACTAGCGGGGGGCTACGAGCAGTACTTC. It specifies CASSPRLAGGYEQYF.